One sample yielded the 19 T cell receptor beta chains listed below, sequenced in a study of Ad26.COV2.S vaccination and SARS-CoV-2 variants. The data were produced by immunoSEQ multiplex PCR, yet TCRdb's version contains in-frame clones alone and is incomplete. This sample has approximately 400,000 clones, with 83% found just once. Treatment specified: about 20 received Ad26.COV2.S at low or high dose, single or two shots; 5 received placebo; per-sample allocation not given. Specimen acquisition occurred on day 63 following the initial vaccine or placebo injection. The specimen was peripheral blood, collected in a trial of Ad26.COV2.S vaccine versus placebo. Receptors were obtained from a person aged 18 to 59 who received the Ad26.COV2.S COVID-19 vaccine or a placebo.

The V call is TRBV5-1, the J call TRBJ1-1; tentative D call: TRBD1 (5 bases). The V end lost 3 bases, the J end lost 3 bases, and 9 bases lay between the germline ends. CDR3 length: 13 residues. Germline V lookup: CDR1 SGHRS, CDR2 YFSETQ. CDR3 coding DNA: TGCGCCAGCAGCTCGCAGGGAGACACTGAAGCTTTCTTT. Translated: CASSSQGDTEAFF.

This clone was seen a handful of times. The V and J genes are TRBV6-4 and TRBJ2-1, with D possibly TRBD1 on 6 matching bases. The germline gives CDR1 MRHNA, CDR2 SNTAGT. The germline V and J ends were trimmed by 6 bases and 6 bases, with 18 bases remaining between them. This CDR3 contains 15 residues. The CDR3 region is CASSLDGGASNEQFF. CDR3 DNA: TGTGCCAGCAGCCTCGATGGGGGCGCATCCAATGAGCAGTTCTTC.

The chain uses TRBV27 and TRBJ1-2, with TRBD1 matching over 7 bases. The CDR3 is 17 amino acids. Germline lookup yields CDR1 MNHEY and CDR2 SMNVEV (reference sequence). The V and J ends lost 6 bases and 5 bases, in that order; junction bases with no gene match: 18. The CDR3 here is CASRPYRDSLGIYGYTF. As DNA, the CDR3 is TGTGCCAGCAGACCCTACCGGGACAGTCTAGGCATATATGGCTACACCTTC.

V usage is TRBV7-9 and J usage is TRBJ2-5; 7 positions match TRBD1. This CDR3 comprises 15 residues. V lost 6 bases and J lost 7; bases outside the gene matches: 14. Germline CDR1 reads SEHNR; CDR2 reads FQNEAQ (reference sequence). CDR3 in amino acids: CASRHGRDRVGTQYF. The CDR3 DNA reads TGTGCCAGCAGACATGGTCGGGACAGAGTAGGGACCCAGTACTTC.

V is TRBV5-5 and J is TRBJ2-2; D remains ambiguous. The CDR3 has 16 residues. With 4 bases removed from V and 3 bases from J, the gap between germline ends came to 16 bases. Germline V gene sequence: CDR1 SGHKS, CDR2 YYEKEE (reference sequence). CDR3 sequence (DNA): TGTGCCAGCAGCCGGAAGGCCGGGTGGGACACCGGGGAGCTGTTTTTT. It yields the protein CASSRKAGWDTGELFF.

This chain joins TRBV7-2 and TRBJ2-7; D not resolved. The CDR3 is made up of 14 amino acids. Germline V gene sequence: CDR1 SGHTA, CDR2 FQGNSA. V was pared by 3 bases and J by 0 bases, with 9 bases between. This CDR3 reads CASSLVLSSYEQYF. CDR3 nucleotide sequence: TGTGCCAGCAGCTTGGTATTGAGCTCCTACGAGCAGTACTTC.

The rearrangement links TRBV6-5 to TRBJ1-2; D call uncertain. The V end lost 3 bases, the J end lost 4 bases, and 6 bases lay between the germline ends. The CDR3 runs to 12 residues. Germline V gene lookup returns CDR1 MNHEY and CDR2 SVGAGI. The CDR3 nucleotides are TGTGCCAGCAGTTATCTTGGCTATGGCTACACCTTC. It translates to CASSYLGYGYTF.

The V and J genes are TRBV3-1 (or the pseudogene TRBV3-2) and TRBJ2-7; 11 nucleotides match TRBD2. The trim removed 4 bases at V and 2 bases at J, leaving 7 bases unmatched. The CDR3 has 16 residues. Germline V lookup: CDR1 LGHDT, CDR2 YNNKEL (reference sequence). The CDR3 protein is CASSLEGLADTYEQYF. The CDR3 DNA sequence: TGTGCCAGCAGCCTAGAGGGACTAGCGGATACCTACGAGCAGTACTTC.

This rearrangement joins TRBV18 to TRBJ1-4; maybe TRBD1 (6 bases). The CDR3 runs to 15 residues. Germline assignment: CDR1 KGHSH and CDR2 LQKENI. Trimming took off 6 bases at V and 4 bases at J, with 15 bases between the two ends. The CDR3, as DNA: TGTGCCAGCTCTTTTCTTCGGACAGATAATGAAAAACTGTTTTTT. It specifies CASSFLRTDNEKLFF.

V usage is TRBV2 and J usage is TRBJ2-1; TRBD2 matches 8 bases. The V gene's germline CDR1 is SNHLY and CDR2 FYNNEI. The CDR3 contains 13 residues. With 8 bases clipped from V and 0 bases from J, the junction kept 0 bases outside the gene matches. The CDR3 sequence is CASGLASYNEQFF. The CDR3 DNA sequence: TGTGCCAGCGGACTAGCCTCCTACAATGAGCAGTTCTTC.

The chain recombines TRBV19 with TRBJ1-2; D perhaps matches TRBD1 (5 bases). Trimming took off 0 bases at V and 6 bases at J, with 14 bases between the two ends. Germline V gives CDR1 LNHDA, CDR2 SQIVND (reference sequence). The CDR3 runs to 15 residues. The DNA of the CDR3 is TGTGCCAGTAGTATAGATCTCGGGGCCCGGAATGGCTACACCTTC. Translating it yields CASSIDLGARNGYTF.

This chain uses TRBV6-1 with TRBJ2-1; 9 nucleotides line up with TRBD2. The germline V gene encodes CDR1 MNHNS and CDR2 SASEGT. The junction had 14 bases not matched to a gene; V was cut back by 4 bases and J by 1 base. This CDR3 spans 19 amino acids. CDR3 in DNA: TGTGCCAGCAGTGCCTACACGGGACTTAGCGGGGGTTCCTACAATGAGCAGTTCTTC. It codes for CASSAYTGLSGGSYNEQFF.

CDR3: CASSQVTSAEQYF. The CDR3 DNA sequence: TGTGCCAGCAGCCAAGTAACTAGCGCCGAGCAGTACTTC. V usage is TRBV3-1 (or the pseudogene TRBV3-2) and J usage is TRBJ2-7; 7 bases match TRBD2. Trimming removed 1 base from V and 6 bases from J; junction bases left unmatched: 3. This CDR3 has 13 amino acids. CDR1 is LGHDT and CDR2 is YNNKEL in the germline V gene (reference sequence).

The chain couples TRBV5-1 to TRBJ2-2, with 7 bases that match TRBD2. This CDR3 has 14 amino acids. With 7 bases clipped from V and 4 bases from J, the junction kept 7 bases outside the gene matches. Germline assignment: CDR1 SGHRS and CDR2 YFSETQ. The DNA of the CDR3 is TGCGCCAGCTGTCGGCGCGGGGGCACCGGGGAGCTGTTTTTT. Translation gives CASCRRGGTGELFF.

The gene calls are TRBV27 and TRBJ1-2, with D tentatively TRBD1 (5 bases). The V and J ends lost 5 bases and 3 bases respectively, with 10 bases between them. CDR1 MNHEY and CDR2 SMNVEV come from the germline V gene (reference sequence). The CDR3 covers 13 residues. The CDR3 protein is CASSPRGDYGYTF. CDR3 nucleotide sequence: TGTGCCAGCAGTCCACGGGGGGACTATGGCTACACCTTC.

The table lists this clone with a count of one. V gene TRBV19 combines with J gene TRBJ1-4, with TRBD1 as a possible D gene (5 bases). V was clipped by 2 bases and J by 4 bases, with 8 bases between them. CDR1 and CDR2 from the germline V gene are LNHDA and SQIVND (reference sequence). CDR3 length: 14 amino acids. The CDR3 DNA follows: TGTGCCAGTAGTATACAGGGTTATAATGAAAAACTGTTTTTT. This sequence encodes CASSIQGYNEKLFF.

This clone was counted between two and nine times. This CDR3 is also generated by other DNA sequences in the sample. The V and J genes are TRBV18 and TRBJ2-7; 9 bases align to TRBD1. Germline values: CDR1 KGHSH, CDR2 LQKENI. CDR3 size: 15 residues. V lost 3 bases and J lost 0; bases outside the gene matches: 3. The CDR3, as DNA: TGTGCCAGCTCACCGGACAGGGGAAGCTCCTACGAGCAGTACTTC. It is translated as CASSPDRGSSYEQYF. The complete variable domain, with remaining parts taken from reference TRBV18 and TRBJ2-7, reads NAGVMQNPRHLVRRRGQEARLRCSPMKGHSHVYWYRQLPEEGLKFMVYLQKENIIDESGMPKERFSAEFPKEGPSILRIQQVVRGDSAAYFCASSPDRGSSYEQYFGPGTRLTVT.

This chain joins TRBV6-5 and TRBJ2-3; D remains unclear. V gave up 6 bases and J gave up 4 bases, with 11 bases separating them. This CDR3 contains 13 residues. Germline V CDR1 and CDR2: MNHEY, SVGAGI. CDR3 DNA: TGTGCCAGCAGAGGAGACTGGGCAGATACGCAGTATTTT. Translation: CASRGDWADTQYF.

The rearrangement links TRBV7-3 to TRBJ2-5; a weak D match, TRBD2 (6 bases). V lost 1 base and J 2 bases, leaving 17 bases between the germline ends. The CDR3 runs to 17 residues. In germline, CDR1 is SGHTA, CDR2 FQGTGA. CDR3 in DNA: TGTGCCAGCAGCTTAAGGGGCCAGGGAGGCCCACAAGAGACCCAGTACTTC. Its translation: CASSLRGQGGPQETQYF. The variable domain in full, completed from reference TRBV7-3 and TRBJ2-5, reads GAGVSQTPSNKVTEKGKYVELRCDPISGHTALYWYRQSLGQGPEFLIYFQGTGAADDSGLPNDRFFAVRPEGSVSTLKIQRTERGDSAVYLCASSLRGQGGPQETQYFGPGTRLLVL.